This T cell receptor beta chain was profiled in a study of T cell changes during pregnancy in multiple sclerosis. Assay used: immunoSEQ multiplex PCR; TCRdb lists only in-frame clones, some missing. This sample has approximately 130,000 clones, with around 97% found just once. The CDR3 consists of 15 residues. CDR1 is SGDLS and CDR2 is YYNGEE in the germline V gene. The ends were cut back, 4 bases at V and 7 bases at J, with 20 bases in the middle. This clonotype was obtained from a female donor with multiple sclerosis, enrolled in a pregnancy study. The chain is built from TRBV9 and TRBJ1-2, with D unresolved. The specimen comprised peripheral blood, sampled after pregnancy. CDR3 sequence (DNA): TGTGCCAGCAGCCCCGGGGTGGGCGACGACGTTGGCTACACCTTC. Translating it yields CASSPGVGDDVGYTF.